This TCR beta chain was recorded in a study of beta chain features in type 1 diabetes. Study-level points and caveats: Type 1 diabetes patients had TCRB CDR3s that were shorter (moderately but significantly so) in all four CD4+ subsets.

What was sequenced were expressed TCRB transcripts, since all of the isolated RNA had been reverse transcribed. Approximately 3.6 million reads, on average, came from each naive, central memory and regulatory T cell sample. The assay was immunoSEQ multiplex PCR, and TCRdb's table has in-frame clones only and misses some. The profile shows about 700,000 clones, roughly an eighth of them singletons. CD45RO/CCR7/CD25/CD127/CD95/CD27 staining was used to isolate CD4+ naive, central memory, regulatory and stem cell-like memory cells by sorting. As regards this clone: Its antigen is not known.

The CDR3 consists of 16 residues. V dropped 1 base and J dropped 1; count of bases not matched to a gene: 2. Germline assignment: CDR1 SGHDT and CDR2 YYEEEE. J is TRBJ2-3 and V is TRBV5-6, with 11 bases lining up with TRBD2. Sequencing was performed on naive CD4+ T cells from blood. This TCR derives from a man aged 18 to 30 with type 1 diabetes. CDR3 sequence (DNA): TGTGCCAGCAGCTTGCGGGGACTAGCGGGCACAGATACGCAGTATTTT. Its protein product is CASSLRGLAGTDTQYF.